Described below is a single T cell receptor (beta chain) sequence and its context. Its antigen is currently unknown. This entry belongs to a study of Tregs in tolerant kidney transplant recipients. Study results and limitations: No direct test of biological reproducibility was done here. Validation in larger populations is needed because few patients were studied. Tolerant patients' donor-specific Tregs expanded beyond overall Tregs, suggesting antigen-driven growth.

The nonmyeloablative bone marrow transplants came from related graft donors, with transient mixed chimerism. Thawed PBMCs were FACS-sorted into unstimulated CD4+CD25+CD127- regulatory T cells, CD4+CD25- non-regulatory cells, CD4 and CD8 cells. Using immunoSEQ multiplex PCR, the repertoire was profiled, and TCRdb retains in-frame clones only, with some absent. This sample's table has roughly 4,900 clones. The TCR was taken from a human patient who received a combined kidney and bone marrow transplant. Some T cells may arise from the graft donor. The starting material was CD4+ T cells from blood (PBMCs), obtained roughly 15 months after the transplant.

This CDR3 is CASSPRLAGGGNEQFF. The part of the CDR3 DNA that was read is TGTGCCAGCAGTCCCCGCCTAGCGGGAGGAGGAAATGAG. The rearrangement links TRBV6-2 or TRBV6-3 to TRBJ2-1; 11 nucleotides match TRBD2. The read terminates 3 residues before the CDR3 end, so the remaining end is supplied by the germline J gene. The length of the CDR3 is 16 residues. After removal of 5 bases from V and 7 bases from J, the junction contained 10 bases not matched to a gene. Looked up from germline, CDR1 is MNHEY and CDR2 is SVGEGT.